This is a list of T cell receptor beta chains from one sample in a study of cytomegalovirus exposure and HLA in healthy donors. Using immunoSEQ multiplex PCR, the repertoire was profiled, and TCRdb retains in-frame clones only, with some absent. In all, the sample yields approximately 68,000 clones. The sequenced sample consisted of PBMCs. The receptors stem from a female donor in good health and CMV-seropositive. Each CDR3 is given with its conserved first and last residue. Fields, in order: J gene, D gene, V gene, CDR3 protein, CDR3 DNA. D genes are given only for firm matches.

j_gene: TRBJ2-7; d_gene: TRBD1; v_gene: TRBV13; CDR3aa: CASSPRDRNGDEQYF; CDR3nt: TGTGCCAGCAGCCCAAGGGACAGAAATGGGGACGAGCAGTACTTC
j_gene: TRBJ1-2; d_gene: .; v_gene: TRBV1; CDR3aa: CTSSQHPENPGPANYGYTF; CDR3nt: TGCACCAGCAGCCAACATCCCGAGAACCCAGGTCCCGCTAACTATGGCTACACCTTC
j_gene: TRBJ1-1; d_gene: .; v_gene: TRBV5-6; CDR3aa: CASSLAGRGTEAFF; CDR3nt: TGTGCCAGCAGCTTGGCAGGCCGGGGCACTGAAGCTTTCTTT
j_gene: TRBJ2-7; d_gene: .; v_gene: TRBV5-8; CDR3aa: CASSPRRNEQYF; CDR3nt: TGTGCCAGCAGCCCGAGGCGTAACGAGCAGTACTTC
j_gene: TRBJ2-1; d_gene: TRBD2; v_gene: TRBV5-1; CDR3aa: CASSLVASGSSYNEQFF; CDR3nt: TGCGCCAGCAGCTTGGTGGCTAGCGGGAGCTCCTACAATGAGCAGTTCTTC
j_gene: TRBJ2-5; d_gene: TRBD1; v_gene: TRBV6-5; CDR3aa: CEPGASRGRSETQYF; CDR3nt: TGTGAACCAGGGGCGAGCAGGGGGCGGTCGGAGACCCAGTACTTC
j_gene: TRBJ2-3; d_gene: TRBD2; v_gene: TRBV7-9; CDR3aa: CASRRGTSDADTQYF; CDR3nt: TGTGCCAGCAGGCGGGGGACTAGCGACGCAGATACGCAGTATTTT
j_gene: TRBJ1-1; d_gene: .; v_gene: TRBV30; CDR3aa: CAWRGDMNTEAFF; CDR3nt: TGTGCCTGGAGGGGAGACATGAACACTGAAGCTTTCTTT
j_gene: TRBJ1-1; d_gene: .; v_gene: TRBV7-3; CDR3aa: CASSLGGAGTEAFF; CDR3nt: TGTGCCAGCAGCCTCGGGGGGGCGGGCACTGAAGCTTTCTTT
j_gene: TRBJ1-4; d_gene: .; v_gene: TRBV7-9; CDR3aa: CASSLGGGTTNEKLFF; CDR3nt: TGTGCCAGCAGCTTAGGGGGGGGTACTACTAATGAAAAACTGTTTTTT
j_gene: TRBJ1-4; d_gene: .; v_gene: TRBV19; CDR3aa: CASRTRLGEKLFF; CDR3nt: TGTGCCAGTAGGACTAGGTTGGGGGAAAAACTGTTTTTT
j_gene: TRBJ2-3; d_gene: TRBD2; v_gene: TRBV7-3; CDR3aa: CASSAQLAVSTDTQYF; CDR3nt: TGTGCCAGCAGTGCTCAGCTAGCGGTAAGCACAGATACGCAGTATTTT
j_gene: TRBJ1-1; d_gene: .; v_gene: TRBV13; CDR3aa: CASSLGRGNTEAFF; CDR3nt: TGTGCCAGCAGCTTAGGCCGCGGGAACACTGAAGCTTTCTTT
j_gene: TRBJ2-3; d_gene: .; v_gene: TRBV28; CDR3aa: CASSLVRVDTQYF; CDR3nt: TGTGCCAGCAGTTTGGTCAGGGTAGATACGCAGTATTTT
j_gene: TRBJ1-2; d_gene: TRBD1; v_gene: TRBV4-1; CDR3aa: CASSPGGWDYGYTF; CDR3nt: TGCGCCAGCAGCCCAGGGGGGTGGGACTATGGCTACACCTTC
j_gene: TRBJ2-7; d_gene: TRBD2; v_gene: TRBV13; CDR3aa: CASSLGRTAGRYWEQYF; CDR3nt: TGTGCCAGCAGCTTAGGACGAACAGCGGGGAGGTACTGGGAGCAGTACTTC
j_gene: TRBJ2-7; d_gene: .; v_gene: TRBV6-6; CDR3aa: CASSYSMSEASYEQYF; CDR3nt: TGTGCCAGCAGTTACTCGATGTCTGAGGCTTCCTACGAGCAGTACTTC
j_gene: TRBJ1-2; d_gene: TRBD1; v_gene: TRBV28; CDR3aa: CASSLQGARGYTF; CDR3nt: TGTGCCAGCAGTTTACAGGGGGCGCGTGGCTACACCTTC
j_gene: TRBJ1-1; d_gene: .; v_gene: TRBV6-1; CDR3aa: CASSESVYSEAFF; CDR3nt: TGTGCCAGCAGTGAAAGTGTTTACTCTGAAGCTTTCTTT
j_gene: TRBJ1-1; d_gene: .; v_gene: TRBV5-8; CDR3aa: CASSSYRWMGTEAFF; CDR3nt: TGTGCCAGCAGCTCCTACAGGTGGATGGGCACTGAAGCTTTCTTT
j_gene: TRBJ1-3; d_gene: .; v_gene: TRBV9; CDR3aa: CASSPVGETGNTIYF; CDR3nt: TGTGCCAGCAGCCCCGTAGGGGAAACTGGAAACACCATATATTTT
j_gene: TRBJ2-2; d_gene: .; v_gene: TRBV25-1; CDR3aa: CASSRGPGELFF; CDR3nt: TGTGCCAGCAGCAGGGGACCCGGGGAGCTGTTTTTT
j_gene: TRBJ1-2; d_gene: TRBD1; v_gene: TRBV6-5; CDR3aa: CASSYLRGNGYTF; CDR3nt: TGTGCCAGCAGTTACCTCAGGGGGAATGGCTACACCTTC
j_gene: TRBJ2-5; d_gene: TRBD1; v_gene: TRBV2; CDR3aa: CASSESRTGGGQETQYF; CDR3nt: TGTGCCAGCAGTGAATCACGGACAGGGGGAGGACAAGAGACCCAGTACTTC
j_gene: TRBJ1-1; d_gene: TRBD1; v_gene: TRBV30; CDR3aa: CACQQGAAEAFF; CDR3nt: TGTGCCTGTCAACAGGGGGCGGCTGAAGCTTTCTTT
j_gene: TRBJ2-2; d_gene: TRBD2; v_gene: TRBV15; CDR3aa: CATSLAGGPPGELFF; CDR3nt: TGTGCCACATCTCTAGCGGGGGGGCCCCCCGGGGAGCTGTTTTTT
j_gene: TRBJ2-7; d_gene: .; v_gene: TRBV5-1; CDR3aa: CASSSPWDIREQYF; CDR3nt: TGCGCCAGCAGCTCCCCTTGGGACATCCGAGAGCAGTACTTC
j_gene: TRBJ2-7; d_gene: TRBD1; v_gene: TRBV28; CDR3aa: CASRRQGAREQYF; CDR3nt: TGTGCCAGCAGAAGACAGGGGGCAAGGGAGCAGTACTTC
j_gene: TRBJ1-2; d_gene: TRBD1; v_gene: TRBV27; CDR3aa: CASSSRQGIAYYGYTF; CDR3nt: TGTGCCAGCAGTTCGCGACAGGGGATCGCCTATTATGGCTACACCTTC
j_gene: TRBJ2-3; d_gene: TRBD2; v_gene: TRBV7-9; CDR3aa: CASSLGSSGSRTDTQYF; CDR3nt: TGTGCCAGCAGCTTAGGGTCTAGCGGGAGCCGCACAGATACGCAGTATTTT
j_gene: TRBJ1-1; d_gene: .; v_gene: TRBV7-2; CDR3aa: CASSLMTGNTEAFF; CDR3nt: TGTGCCAGCAGCCTAATGACAGGGAACACTGAAGCTTTCTTT
j_gene: TRBJ1-5; d_gene: .; v_gene: TRBV4-3; CDR3aa: CASSQEAGSNQPQHF; CDR3nt: TGCGCCAGCAGCCAAGAGGCAGGTAGCAATCAGCCCCAGCATTTT
j_gene: TRBJ1-3; d_gene: .; v_gene: TRBV6-5; CDR3aa: CASQMNSGNTIYF; CDR3nt: TGTGCCAGCCAGATGAACTCTGGAAACACCATATATTTT
j_gene: TRBJ2-2; d_gene: TRBD1; v_gene: TRBV29-1; CDR3aa: CSVEPITGGNGELFF; CDR3nt: TGCAGCGTTGAACCTATTACAGGGGGCAACGGGGAGCTGTTTTTT
j_gene: TRBJ1-2; d_gene: .; v_gene: TRBV9; CDR3aa: CASSARGMSNYGYTF; CDR3nt: TGTGCCAGCAGCGCCCGGGGAATGTCTAACTATGGCTACACCTTC
j_gene: TRBJ1-2; d_gene: TRBD1; v_gene: TRBV25-1; CDR3aa: CASSALGKGQRNYGYTF; CDR3nt: TGTGCCAGCAGTGCCTTAGGGAAGGGACAGCGGAACTATGGCTACACCTTC
j_gene: TRBJ1-1; d_gene: TRBD1; v_gene: TRBV18; CDR3aa: CASSPDRGPTEAFF; CDR3nt: TGTGCCAGCTCACCAGACAGGGGGCCCACTGAAGCTTTCTTT
j_gene: TRBJ2-7; d_gene: .; v_gene: TRBV5-4; CDR3aa: CASSSGGTPIYEQYF; CDR3nt: TGTGCCAGCAGCTCCGGGGGAACGCCGATCTACGAGCAGTACTTC
j_gene: TRBJ2-7; d_gene: .; v_gene: TRBV11-2; CDR3aa: CASSLGGSYEQYF; CDR3nt: TGTGCCAGCAGCTTAGGAGGTTCCTACGAGCAGTACTTC
j_gene: TRBJ1-1; d_gene: TRBD1; v_gene: TRBV6-1; CDR3aa: CASSRTGDTEAFF; CDR3nt: TGTGCCAGCAGTCGGACAGGGGACACTGAAGCTTTCTTT
j_gene: TRBJ2-3; d_gene: TRBD2; v_gene: TRBV9; CDR3aa: CASSAGTSGVRGTDTQYF; CDR3nt: TGTGCCAGCAGCGCCGGGACTAGCGGGGTTAGGGGCACAGATACGCAGTATTTT
j_gene: TRBJ2-7; d_gene: .; v_gene: TRBV28; CDR3aa: CASSSSGTYYEQYF; CDR3nt: TGTGCCAGCAGTTCCTCCGGGACTTACTACGAGCAGTACTTC
j_gene: TRBJ2-7; d_gene: TRBD1; v_gene: TRBV6-5; CDR3aa: CASSRGQGSAYEQYF; CDR3nt: TGTGCCAGCAGCCGTGGACAGGGTTCCGCCTACGAGCAGTACTTC
j_gene: TRBJ1-2; d_gene: .; v_gene: TRBV28; CDR3aa: CASSLFAVGYGYTF; CDR3nt: TGTGCCAGCAGTTTATTCGCGGTGGGCTATGGCTACACCTTC
j_gene: TRBJ2-4; d_gene: .; v_gene: TRBV19; CDR3aa: CASSSNSGGKNIQYF; CDR3nt: TGTGCCAGTAGTTCTAACTCCGGCGGCAAAAACATTCAGTACTTC
j_gene: TRBJ2-7; d_gene: .; v_gene: TRBV28; CDR3aa: CASRLHGGYEQYF; CDR3nt: TGTGCCAGCAGACTCCATGGGGGGTACGAGCAGTACTTC
j_gene: TRBJ2-1; d_gene: TRBD2; v_gene: TRBV28; CDR3aa: CASSLSGTYNEQFF; CDR3nt: TGTGCCAGCAGCCTTAGCGGGACATACAATGAGCAGTTCTTC
j_gene: TRBJ1-5; d_gene: .; v_gene: TRBV4-3; CDR3aa: CASSQDLRGGQPQHF; CDR3nt: TGCGCCAGCAGCCAAGATTTGAGGGGGGGGCAGCCCCAGCATTTT
j_gene: TRBJ2-1; d_gene: TRBD2; v_gene: TRBV4-2; CDR3aa: CASSLRLADRNEQFF; CDR3nt: TGTGCCAGCAGCTTACGACTAGCGGATAGGAATGAGCAGTTCTTC
j_gene: TRBJ1-1; d_gene: .; v_gene: TRBV6-5; CDR3aa: CASSDLDRNTEAFF; CDR3nt: TGTGCCAGCAGTGATCTCGACAGGAACACTGAAGCTTTCTTT
j_gene: TRBJ2-7; d_gene: .; v_gene: TRBV5-4; CDR3aa: CASSLPRSYEQYF; CDR3nt: TGTGCCAGCAGCTTGCCGCGTTCCTACGAGCAGTACTTC
j_gene: TRBJ2-1; d_gene: .; v_gene: TRBV10-3; CDR3aa: CAITRDSAFGEQFF; CDR3nt: TGTGCCATCACCCGGGACTCGGCCTTTGGGGAGCAGTTCTTC
j_gene: TRBJ2-7; d_gene: TRBD1; v_gene: TRBV5-1; CDR3aa: CASRPGTAYEQYF; CDR3nt: TGCGCCAGCAGACCAGGGACAGCCTACGAGCAGTACTTC
j_gene: TRBJ2-2; d_gene: .; v_gene: TRBV25-1; CDR3aa: CASSRDFANTGELFF; CDR3nt: TGTGCCAGTTCTCGGGACTTCGCGAACACCGGGGAGCTGTTTTTT